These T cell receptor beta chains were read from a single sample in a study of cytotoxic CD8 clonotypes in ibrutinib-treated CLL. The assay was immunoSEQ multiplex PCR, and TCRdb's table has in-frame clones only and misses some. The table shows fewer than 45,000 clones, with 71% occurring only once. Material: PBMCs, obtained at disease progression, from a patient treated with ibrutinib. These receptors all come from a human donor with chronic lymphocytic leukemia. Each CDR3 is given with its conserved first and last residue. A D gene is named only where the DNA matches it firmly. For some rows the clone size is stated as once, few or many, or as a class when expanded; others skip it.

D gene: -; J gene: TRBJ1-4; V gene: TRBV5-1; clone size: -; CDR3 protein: CASSPIRGGGDEKLFF
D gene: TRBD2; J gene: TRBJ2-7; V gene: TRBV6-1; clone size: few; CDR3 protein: CASLAGGPGEEQYF
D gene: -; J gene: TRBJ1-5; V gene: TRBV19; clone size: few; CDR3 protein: CASSFEPRGQPQHF
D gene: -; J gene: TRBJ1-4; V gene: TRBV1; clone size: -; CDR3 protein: CTSSQDDRGNEKLFF
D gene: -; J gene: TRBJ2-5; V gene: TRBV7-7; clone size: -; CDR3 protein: CASSLEGGQETQYF
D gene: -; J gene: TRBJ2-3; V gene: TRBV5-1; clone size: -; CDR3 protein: CASSGIEPSTDTQYF
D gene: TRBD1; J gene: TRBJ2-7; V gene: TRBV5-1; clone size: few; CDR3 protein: CASSQAGTAYEQYF
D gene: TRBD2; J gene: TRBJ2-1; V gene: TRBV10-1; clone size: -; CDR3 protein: CASSEQILRTSGVYNEQFF
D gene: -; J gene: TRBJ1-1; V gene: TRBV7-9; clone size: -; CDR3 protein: CASSLNYPMNTEAFF
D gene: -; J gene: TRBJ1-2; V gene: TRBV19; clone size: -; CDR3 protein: CASRYGGADYGYTF
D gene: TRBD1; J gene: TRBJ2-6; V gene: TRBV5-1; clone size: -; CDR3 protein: CASSSSDRESSGANVLTF
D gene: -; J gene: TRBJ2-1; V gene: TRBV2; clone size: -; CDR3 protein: CASSEDLDEQFF
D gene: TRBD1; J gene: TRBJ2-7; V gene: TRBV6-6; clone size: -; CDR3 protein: CASQTRDRVSYEQYF
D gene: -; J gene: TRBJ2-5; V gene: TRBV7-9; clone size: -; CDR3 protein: CASSDAGPQETQYF
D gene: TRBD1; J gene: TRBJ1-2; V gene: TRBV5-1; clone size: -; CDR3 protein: CASSSHDRGRGYTF
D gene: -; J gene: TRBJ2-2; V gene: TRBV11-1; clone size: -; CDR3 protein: CASSHRSPGVTGELFF
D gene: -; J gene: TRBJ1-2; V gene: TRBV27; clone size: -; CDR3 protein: CASMRAADSSLGYGYTF
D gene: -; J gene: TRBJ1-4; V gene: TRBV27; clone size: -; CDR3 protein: CASSLQGNEKLFF
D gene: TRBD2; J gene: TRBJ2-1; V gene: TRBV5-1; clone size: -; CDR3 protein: CASSSSGGYNEQFF
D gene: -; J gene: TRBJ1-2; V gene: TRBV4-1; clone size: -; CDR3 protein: CASSQAPGHGYTF
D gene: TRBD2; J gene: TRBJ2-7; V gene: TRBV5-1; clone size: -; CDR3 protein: CASSLASGGGSYEQYF
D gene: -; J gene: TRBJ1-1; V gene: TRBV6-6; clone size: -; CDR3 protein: CASSSRPNTEAFF